This TCR beta chain was observed in a study of cytomegalovirus exposure and HLA in healthy donors. The study's findings and limits: Sequencing had likely introduced a cluster of highly shared sequence variants as an artifact.

A remark on this clone: Its target is not known.

Primers included in the PCR were 60 Vbeta and 13 Jbeta primers. Profiled with immunoSEQ multiplex PCR; TCRdb holds only in-frame clones, not every one. The data show more than 85,000 clones, with 77% seen just once and over 2% held by the top ten. Germline CDR1 is SGHDT and CDR2 is YYEEEE. With 4 bases removed from V and 3 bases from J, the gap between germline ends came to 10 bases. This CDR3 has 13 residues. The sequence was obtained from a boy aged 5-17 years in good health and CMV-seronegative. The V and J genes are TRBV5-6 and TRBJ1-2; D ambiguous. Sequencing was performed on PBMCs. The CDR3 spells CASSRDYHYGYTF. The CDR3 region has the DNA TGTGCCAGCAGCAGAGACTACCACTATGGCTACACCTTC.